This T cell receptor (beta chain) stems from a study of blood T cell repertoires in COVID-19 (dated by TCRdb to 2018 to 2020). For context, the study as a whole: Collaborator samples came from the United States, Italy and Spain and covered acute and convalescent phases of COVID-19. The prospective study material was composed of cDNA or gDNA derived from T cells, B-cell-depleted T cells, or PBMCs. The samples were drawn from the first 160 participants of the ongoing ImmuneRACE study and from about 1,200 subjects provided by 6 global collaborators. Nearly every sample came with metadata listing a de-identified subject ID, COVID-19 status, age in years and sex. The dataset comprised deeply sampled blood TCRbeta repertoires from subjects exposed to, actively infected with, or recovered from COVID-19. Where HLA class I and class II types were available, the types were taken from metadata supplied by the sample provider, not from assay-based typing. A freely available public database, intended as a resource for researchers studying the immune response to SARS-CoV-2, is where the repertoires were released. What the research found in general, with its limitations: How much clinical and demographic metadata was included differed by source and by participant, and the metadata was provided uncurated.

The germline V gene (reference sequence) supplies CDR1 LNHNV and CDR2 YYDKDF. V lost 3 bases and J lost 1 base, and the count of bases not matched to a germline gene is 15. The cysteine opens and the phenylalanine closes a CDR3 of 19 amino acids. Only the CDR3 DNA is retained, 57 bases long and in frame from the first base. Note on this clone: This receptor's antigen is unknown. No much larger clone exists at a distance of one base, and base qualities are not known.

One collaborating source in Seattle enrolled patients during active infection and followed them longitudinally through the course of disease. Whole blood was collected in K2EDTA tubes by collaborating institutions according to the institutions' own protocols. For TCRbeta analysis, collaborators shipped samples in one of three forms: frozen whole blood, isolated PBMCs, or DNA extracted from either of those sample types. TCRbeta CDR3 regions were amplified from genomic DNA by means of the immunoSEQ Assay, a bias-controlled multiplex PCR. The authors' pipeline ran thus. The number of nucleated cells in each sample was estimated from the amplification of reference gene primers within the assay. To quantify the absolute abundance of each unique TCRbeta CDR3 rearrangement, sequence reads were collapsed and filtered. For each sample, productive Simpson clonality was calculated as the square root of Simpson's diversity index across productive rearrangements. The table comes from immuneACCESS by way of TCRdb, which keeps in-frame sequences with V and J called. Part of the clones is missing from these tables; in studies checked, under half for an unresolved V gene and the rest for unknown reasons. V and J calls and clone size follow that table, whereas D and trimming were derived from the DNA. The sample yields around 150,000 clones; 92% were counted once. Approximately 4.8% of the sample belongs to the ten largest clones.

The TCR was taken from a man between 25 and 39 years old with COVID-19, enrolled during active disease. What was sequenced was peripheral blood. The chain uses TRBV15 and TRBJ2-3, with 8 bases aligning to TRBD2. In nucleotide form, the sequence is TGTGCCACCAGCAGGACGACGGGAGGGCTTGCGTTTCGCACAGATACGCAGTATTTT. Its protein is CATSRTTGGLAFRTDTQYF. Extended through the reference TRBV15 and TRBJ2-3 proteins, this CDR3 yields the full variable domain: DAMVIQNPRYQVTQFGKPVTLSCSQTLNHNVMYWYQQKSSQAPKLLFHYYDKDFNNEADTPDNFQSRRPNTSFCFLDIRSPGLGDTAMYLCATSRTTGGLAFRTDTQYFGPGTRLTVL.